Many counts were recorded for the clone carrying this TCR beta chain. Time point reported: patch test 3, about 24 weeks after DPC sensitization. The treatment is: therapeutic diphenylcyclopropenone sensitization with weekly scalp DPC. Total RNA was isolated from whole blood that had not been fractionated. This sample was included in a study of human T cells and chemical hapten exposure. Using its own MiXCR run on the RACE reads, TCRdb lists one record per CDR3 protein. The sample has tens of thousands of distinct CDR3 sequences, around 9.5% seen once. CDR3 length equals 15 residues. J gave up 1 base and V 0 bases, and 1 base lay outside the gene matches. Germline lookup yields CDR1 MNHEY and CDR2 SVGAGI.

The receptor's source is a man in his fifties with alopecia areata. Some clones in this sample may be carry-over from other donors' samples. The sample consisted of whole blood, taken in connection with sensitization to the hapten diphenylcyclopropenone (DPC). The rearrangement links TRBV6-5 to TRBJ2-7; TRBD2 matches at 9 bases. The CDR3 is CASSYSREGSYEQYF. DNA for the CDR3: TGTGCCAGCAGTTACTCGCGGGAGGGTTCCTACGAGCAGTACTTC.